By sample fraction, the clone carrying this T cell receptor beta chain is large. The antigen is not known. Positive magnetic bead selection was used to isolate CD4+ and CD8+ cells; purity was checked by flow cytometry. In the original processing: Among patient CD8+ clones larger than 1%, matches to published virus-specific TCRB sequences were rare. Only in-frame clones appear in the TCRdb table, and some are missing; sequencing was by immunoSEQ multiplex PCR. Clone size and the V and J calls come from that table; the DNA yielded D and trimming. Of about 14,000 clones listed, around 80% are singletons. The sample belongs to a study of somatic mutations in cytotoxic T cells in rheumatoid arthritis. V lost 6 bases and J 7 bases, leaving 13 bases between the germline ends. In germline, CDR1 is MNHNS, CDR2 SASEGT. This CDR3 has 13 residues. Study results and caveats: The slightly lower representation of TRBV07 among rheumatoid arthritis patients did not undergo correction for multiple comparisons. Any difference in CD8+ T-cell clonality between patients who had rheumatoid arthritis and healthy controls who were age-matched was not statistically significant.

The sequence derives from an adult with rheumatoid arthritis. Sequenced material: CD8+ T cells sorted from blood. The chain joins TRBV6-1 to TRBJ1-5, with D hard to call. CDR3 in amino acids: CASSDPSRQPQHF. The CDR3 nucleotides are TGTGCCAGCAGCGACCCCTCGAGGCAGCCCCAGCATTTT.